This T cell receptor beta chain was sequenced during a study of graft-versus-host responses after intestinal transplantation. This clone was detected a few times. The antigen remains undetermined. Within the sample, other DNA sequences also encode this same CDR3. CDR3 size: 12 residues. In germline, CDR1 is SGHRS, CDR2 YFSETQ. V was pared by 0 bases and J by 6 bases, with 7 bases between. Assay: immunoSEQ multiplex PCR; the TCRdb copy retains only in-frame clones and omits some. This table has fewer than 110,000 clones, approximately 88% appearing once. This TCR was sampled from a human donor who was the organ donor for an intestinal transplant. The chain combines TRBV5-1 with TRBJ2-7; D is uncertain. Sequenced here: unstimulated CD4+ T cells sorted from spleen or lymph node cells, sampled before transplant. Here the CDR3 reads CASSLDLGEQYF. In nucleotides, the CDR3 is TGCGCCAGCAGCTTGGACCTTGGCGAGCAGTACTTC.